This T cell receptor (beta chain) was retrieved from a study of siplizumab effects on memory and regulatory T cells. Findings and caveats of the study: Proliferating Tregs taken from siplizumab cultures were not shown to have a confirmed suppressive function. Where siplizumab was present, mappable alloreactive CD4+ clones averaged about 70% Treg-derived, compared with 25% to 30% in controls. Naive T cells seemed more diverse than memory cells; they also seemed major alloresponse contributors.

The CDR3 contains 19 residues. Generated by immunoSEQ multiplex PCR, the TCRdb table keeps only in-frame clones and is missing some. The sample has 40,000 to 45,000 clones, more than 80% seen once. Regarding this clone: Its antigen is unknown.

This clonotype was sampled from a human donor in good health. V gene TRBV12-2 combines with J gene TRBJ1-5; the D call in the table, TRBD1, was not verified against the DNA. TRBV12-2 is a pseudogene segment. The sequencing sample was made of naive CD4+ T cells sorted from blood. The DNA for the CDR3 is TGTGCAAGTCGCTTAGCGTTTTTCAGGATAGTAGTTAGCAATCAGCCCCAGCATTTT. Its translation is CASRLAFFRIVVSNQPQHF.